One sample yielded the 6 T cell receptor beta chains listed below, sequenced in a study of identical twins (dated by TCRdb to 2016 to 2017). The protocol used for the library was 5' RACE. The sample was run on an Illumina HiSeq 2000. TCRdb reworked the public reads: Q25 trimming with fastp, MiXCR clone assembly, productive beta chains retained. Each record represents a unique CDR3 protein, reported with the most common genes and DNA among its rows. Recorded for this sample are 1.5 million or so distinct CDR3 sequences; under 35% of them occurred a single time. The top ten constitute around 0.25% of the sample. The material sequenced was cord blood. The receptors derive from a newborn girl in good health.

The table lists this clonotype with a few counts. This may stem from a read error, because a much larger clone lies one nucleotide away. The genes are TRBV6-4 and TRBJ2-5, with D unresolved. CDR1 and CDR2 from the germline V gene are MRHNA and SNTAGT. Trimming pared 3 bases from V and 3 bases from J, leaving 2 bases between. The CDR3 spans 11 residues. The CDR3 sequence is CASSDEETQYF. In nucleotides, the CDR3 is TGTGCCAGCAGTGATGAAGAGACCCAGTACTTC.

This clonotype was found a few times. The chain has TRBV7-9 and TRBJ2-7; possibly TRBD1 for D (5 bases). This CDR3 is built from 13 residues. With 5 bases removed from V and 3 bases from J, the gap between germline ends came to 11 bases. The germline V gene encodes CDR1 SEHNR and CDR2 FQNEAQ (reference sequence). The DNA for the CDR3 is TGTGCCAGCAGCCCCGAGACAGTCTACGAGCAGTACTTC. As protein: CASSPETVYEQYF.

This rearrangement joins TRBV28 to TRBJ1-3; no definite D call. The germline gives CDR1 MDHEN, CDR2 SYDVKM. This CDR3 region has 15 residues. V was trimmed by 6 bases and J by 0 bases, leaving 12 bases between them. The CDR3 sequence is CASSSDPSSGNTIYF. CDR3 bases: TGTGCCAGCAGCTCGGACCCGAGCTCTGGAAACACCATATATTTT.

The chain joins TRBV20-1 to TRBJ2-2, with D perhaps TRBD2 (6 bases). This CDR3 has 14 residues. Germline assignment: CDR1 DFQATT and CDR2 SNEGSKA (reference sequence). V shed 5 bases and J shed 4 bases, with 14 bases lying between them. The CDR3 reads CSAPLTRRTGELFF. The CDR3 coding sequence is TGCAGTGCTCCGCTGACTAGGCGCACCGGGGAGCTGTTTTTT.

This clonotype was detected only a few times. J is TRBJ2-4 and V is TRBV5-1; 8 bases line up with TRBD2. Germline V CDR1 and CDR2: SGHRS, YFSETQ. The length of the CDR3 is 15 residues. After removal of 2 bases from V and 13 bases from J, the junction contained 14 bases not matched to a gene. CDR3 in DNA: TGCGCCAGCAGCTTAGCCACTAGCGGCCCCGAGGGGCAGTACTTC. This translates into CASSLATSGPEGQYF.

The chain couples TRBV6-2 or TRBV6-3 to TRBJ1-5; possibly TRBD1 for D (6 bases). The CDR3 totals 14 residues. The germline CDR1 and CDR2 sequences are MNHEY and SVGEGT. V lost 2 bases and J 4 bases, leaving 9 bases between the germline ends. The CDR3 spells CASSYLTGNQPQHF. CDR3 DNA sequence: TGTGCCAGCAGTTACCTAACAGGGAATCAGCCCCAGCATTTT.